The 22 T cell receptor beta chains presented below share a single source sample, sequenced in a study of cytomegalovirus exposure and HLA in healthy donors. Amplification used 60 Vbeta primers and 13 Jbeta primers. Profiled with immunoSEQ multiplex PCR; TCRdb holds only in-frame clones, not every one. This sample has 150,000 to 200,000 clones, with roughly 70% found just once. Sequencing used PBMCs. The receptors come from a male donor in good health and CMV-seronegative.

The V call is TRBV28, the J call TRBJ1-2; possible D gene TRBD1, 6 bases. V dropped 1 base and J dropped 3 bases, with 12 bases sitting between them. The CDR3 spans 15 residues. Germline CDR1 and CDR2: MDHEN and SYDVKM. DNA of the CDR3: TGTGCCAGCAGTTTATACTCGGACAGCTACTATGGCTACACCTTC. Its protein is CASSLYSDSYYGYTF.

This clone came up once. The CDR3 sequence is CASSYPGQGQGDTQYF. CDR3 bases: TGTGCCAGCAGTTACCCCGGGCAGGGACAAGGGGATACGCAGTATTTT. The V call is TRBV6-5, the J call TRBJ2-3; the D gene is possibly TRBD1 (6 bases). V shed 2 bases and J shed 6 bases, with 18 bases lying between them. The CDR3 has 16 amino acids. CDR1 and CDR2 from the germline V gene are MNHEY and SVGAGI.

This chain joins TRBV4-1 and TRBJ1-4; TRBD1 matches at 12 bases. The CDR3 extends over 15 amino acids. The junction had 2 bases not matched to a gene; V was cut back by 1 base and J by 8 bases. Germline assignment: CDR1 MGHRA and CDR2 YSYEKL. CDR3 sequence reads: CASSQGDRGREKLFF. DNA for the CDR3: TGCGCCAGCAGCCAAGGGGACAGGGGGCGGGAAAAACTGTTTTTT.

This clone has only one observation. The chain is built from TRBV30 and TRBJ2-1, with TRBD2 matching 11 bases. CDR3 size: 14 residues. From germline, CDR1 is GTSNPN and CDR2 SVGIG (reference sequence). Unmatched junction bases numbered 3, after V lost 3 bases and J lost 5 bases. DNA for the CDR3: TGTGCCTGGAGCAAGGGACTAGCGGACAATGAGCAGTTCTTC. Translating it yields CAWSKGLADNEQFF.

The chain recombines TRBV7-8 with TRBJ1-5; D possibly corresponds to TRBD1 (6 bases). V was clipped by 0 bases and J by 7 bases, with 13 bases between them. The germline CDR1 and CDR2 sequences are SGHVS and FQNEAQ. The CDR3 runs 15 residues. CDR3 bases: TGTGCCAGCAGCTTAGCGCAGGCAGGGGACCAGCCCCAGCATTTT. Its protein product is CASSLAQAGDQPQHF.

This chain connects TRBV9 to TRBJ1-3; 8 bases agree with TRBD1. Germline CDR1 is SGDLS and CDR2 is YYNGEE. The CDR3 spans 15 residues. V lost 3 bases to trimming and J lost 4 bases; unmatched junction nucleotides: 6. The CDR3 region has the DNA TGTGCCAGCAGCGAACGGACAGGGCTGGGAAACACCATATATTTT. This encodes CASSERTGLGNTIYF.

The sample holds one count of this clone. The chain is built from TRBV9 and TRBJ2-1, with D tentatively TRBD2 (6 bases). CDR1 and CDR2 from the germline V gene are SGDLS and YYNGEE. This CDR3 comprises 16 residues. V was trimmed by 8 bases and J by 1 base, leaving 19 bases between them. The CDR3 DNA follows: TGTGCCAGTCAGGGCGGGGCACCCAATTCCTACAATGAGCAGTTCTTC. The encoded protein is CASQGGAPNSYNEQFF.

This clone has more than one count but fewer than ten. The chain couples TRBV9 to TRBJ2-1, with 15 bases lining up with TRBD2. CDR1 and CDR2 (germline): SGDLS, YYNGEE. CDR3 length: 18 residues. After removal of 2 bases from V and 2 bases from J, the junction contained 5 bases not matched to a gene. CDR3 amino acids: CASSVLGLAGGTYNEQFF. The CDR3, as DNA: TGTGCCAGCAGCGTTCTGGGACTAGCGGGGGGAACCTACAATGAGCAGTTCTTC.

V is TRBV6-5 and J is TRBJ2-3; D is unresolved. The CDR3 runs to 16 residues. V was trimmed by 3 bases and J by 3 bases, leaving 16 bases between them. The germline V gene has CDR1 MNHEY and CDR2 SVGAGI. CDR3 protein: CASSYFQTEITDTQYF. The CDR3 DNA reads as TGTGCCAGCAGTTATTTCCAGACTGAAATAACAGATACGCAGTATTTT.

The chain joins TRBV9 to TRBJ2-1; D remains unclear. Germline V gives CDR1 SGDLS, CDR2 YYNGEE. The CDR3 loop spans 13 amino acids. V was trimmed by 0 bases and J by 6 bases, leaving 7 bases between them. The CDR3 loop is CASSVDPFNEQFF. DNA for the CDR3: TGTGCCAGCAGCGTAGATCCCTTCAATGAGCAGTTCTTC.

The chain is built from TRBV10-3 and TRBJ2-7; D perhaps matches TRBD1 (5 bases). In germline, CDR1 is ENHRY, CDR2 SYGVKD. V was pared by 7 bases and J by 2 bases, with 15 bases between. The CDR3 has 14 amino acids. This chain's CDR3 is CAIKETARTYEQYF. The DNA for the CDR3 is TGTGCCATCAAGGAGACAGCCCGAACCTACGAGCAGTACTTC.

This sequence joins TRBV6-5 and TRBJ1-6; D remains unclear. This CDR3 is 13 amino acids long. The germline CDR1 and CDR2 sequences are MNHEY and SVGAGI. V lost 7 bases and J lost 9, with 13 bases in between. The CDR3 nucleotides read TGTGCCAGCAATCCCTACACGGGTTCACCCCTCCACTTT. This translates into CASNPYTGSPLHF.

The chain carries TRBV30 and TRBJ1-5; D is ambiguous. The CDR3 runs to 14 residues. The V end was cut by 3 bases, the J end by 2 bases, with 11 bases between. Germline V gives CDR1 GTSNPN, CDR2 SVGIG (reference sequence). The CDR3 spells CAWSPRLGNQPQHF. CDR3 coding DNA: TGTGCCTGGAGCCCCAGACTTGGCAATCAGCCCCAGCATTTT. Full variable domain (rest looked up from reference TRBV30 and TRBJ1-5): SQTIHQWPATLVQPVGSPLSLECTVEGTSNPNLYWYRQAAGRGLQLLFYSVGIGQISSEVPQNLSASRPQDRQFILSSKKLLLSDSGFYLCAWSPRLGNQPQHFGDGTRLSIL.

The CDR3 bases are TGTGCCAGCAGTTTTAGCCCCGGCGGGAATGAGCAGTTCTTC. It translates to CASSFSPGGNEQFF. The rearrangement joins TRBV27 to TRBJ2-1, with D perhaps TRBD2 (5 bases). The CDR3 is 14 residues long. The germline CDR1 and CDR2 sequences are MNHEY and SMNVEV (reference sequence). Trimming removed 3 bases at V and 7 bases at J, with 13 bases between.

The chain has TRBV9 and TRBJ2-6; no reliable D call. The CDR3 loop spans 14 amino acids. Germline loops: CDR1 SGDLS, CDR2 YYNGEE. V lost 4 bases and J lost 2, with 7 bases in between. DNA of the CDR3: TGTGCCAGCAGCCCTGGCACTGGGGCCAACGTCCTGACTTTC. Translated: CASSPGTGANVLTF.

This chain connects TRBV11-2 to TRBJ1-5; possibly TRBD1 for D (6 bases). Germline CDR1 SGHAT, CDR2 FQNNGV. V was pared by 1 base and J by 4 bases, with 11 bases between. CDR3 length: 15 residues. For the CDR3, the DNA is TGTGCCAGCAGCTTAGTAGGGGGTAGGAATCAGCCCCAGCATTTT. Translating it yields CASSLVGGRNQPQHF.

The CDR3 protein is CASGWSGLAGDNEQFF. The CDR3 DNA reads TGTGCTAGTGGTTGGTCCGGACTAGCGGGAGACAATGAGCAGTTCTTC. The rearrangement links TRBV12-5 to TRBJ2-1; 13 nucleotides align to TRBD2. This CDR3 is 16 amino acids long. Germline V gene sequence: CDR1 LGHNT, CDR2 FRNRAP. V shed 4 bases and J 5 bases; nucleotides not matched to a gene: 5.

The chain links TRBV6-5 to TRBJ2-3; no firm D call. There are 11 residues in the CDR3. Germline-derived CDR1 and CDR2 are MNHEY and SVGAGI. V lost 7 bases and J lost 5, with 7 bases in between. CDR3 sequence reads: CASTAKDTQYF. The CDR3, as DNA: TGTGCCAGCACCGCGAAAGATACGCAGTATTTT.

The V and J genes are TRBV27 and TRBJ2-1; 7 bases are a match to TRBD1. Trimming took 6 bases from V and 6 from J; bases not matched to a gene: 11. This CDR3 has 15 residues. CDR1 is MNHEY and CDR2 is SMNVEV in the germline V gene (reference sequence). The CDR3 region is CASSLRDSRGNEQFF. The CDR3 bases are TGTGCCAGCAGCCTCCGGGACAGCAGGGGCAATGAGCAGTTCTTC.

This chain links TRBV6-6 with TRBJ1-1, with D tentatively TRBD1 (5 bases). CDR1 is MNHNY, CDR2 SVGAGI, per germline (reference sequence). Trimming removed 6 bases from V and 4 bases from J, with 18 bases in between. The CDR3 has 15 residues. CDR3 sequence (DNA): TGTGCCAGCAGAAGTAGAGATGACAGCAGCACTGAAGCTTTCTTT. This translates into CASRSRDDSSTEAFF.

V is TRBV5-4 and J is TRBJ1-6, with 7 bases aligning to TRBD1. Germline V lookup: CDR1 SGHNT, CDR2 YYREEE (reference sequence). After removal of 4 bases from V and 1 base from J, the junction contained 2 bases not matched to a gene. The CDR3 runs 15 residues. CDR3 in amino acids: CASSLTGSYNSPLHF. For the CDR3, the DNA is TGTGCCAGCAGCCTGACAGGGTCCTATAATTCACCCCTCCACTTT.

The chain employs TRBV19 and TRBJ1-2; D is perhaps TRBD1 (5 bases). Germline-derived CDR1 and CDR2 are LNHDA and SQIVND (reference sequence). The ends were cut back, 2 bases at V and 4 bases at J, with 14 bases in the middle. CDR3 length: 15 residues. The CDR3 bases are TGTGCCAGTAGTATATCATACAGGAGCACCTATGGCTACACCTTC. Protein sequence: CASSISYRSTYGYTF.